This note documents a single T cell receptor beta chain sequence. This record comes from a study of shared T cell receptors in the human thymus. Method: immunoSEQ multiplex PCR; TCRdb's copy keeps in-frame clones and lacks some. This table has hundreds of thousands of clones, 85% to 90% appearing once. Trimming took off 4 bases at V and 5 bases at J, with 20 bases between the two ends. CDR1 is LGHNA and CDR2 is YSLEER in the germline V gene. The CDR3 runs 16 residues. These data also formed part of another study, on human thymus T cells.

The sample taken for sequencing was thymocytes. The chain joins TRBV4-3 to TRBJ1-1, with D maybe TRBD1 (5 bases). This sequence was found in a boy younger than two with a congenital heart defect. In DNA form, the CDR3 reads TGCGCCAGCAGCCTTCTCTGGGGGGGGAGGTTAACTGAAGCTTTCTTT. Protein product: CASSLLWGGRLTEAFF.